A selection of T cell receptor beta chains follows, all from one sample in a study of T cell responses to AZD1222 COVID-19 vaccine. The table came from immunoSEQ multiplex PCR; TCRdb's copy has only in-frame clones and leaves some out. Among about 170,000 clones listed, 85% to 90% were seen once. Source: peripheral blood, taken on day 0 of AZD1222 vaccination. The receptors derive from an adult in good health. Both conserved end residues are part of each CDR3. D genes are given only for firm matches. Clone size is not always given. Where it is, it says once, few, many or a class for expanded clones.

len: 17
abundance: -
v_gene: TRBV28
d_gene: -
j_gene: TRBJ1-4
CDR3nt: TGTGCCAGCAGTTTGGGAGGTGGGAGACCAACTAATGAAAAACTGTTTTTT
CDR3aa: CASSLGGGRPTNEKLFF

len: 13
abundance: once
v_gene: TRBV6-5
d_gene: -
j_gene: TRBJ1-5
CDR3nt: TGTGCCAGCAGTTTAATGGGCAATCAGCCCCAGCATTTT
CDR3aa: CASSLMGNQPQHF

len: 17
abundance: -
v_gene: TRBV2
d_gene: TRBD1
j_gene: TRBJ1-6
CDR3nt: TGTGCCAGCAGTGTTAAAGAGGGGGCGTCGCGTAATTCACCCCTCCACTTT
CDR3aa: CASSVKEGASRNSPLHF

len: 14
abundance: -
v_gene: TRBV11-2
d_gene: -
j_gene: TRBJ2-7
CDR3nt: TGTGCCAGCAGCTTAGCCGAGGGTGTATACGAGCAGTACTTC
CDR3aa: CASSLAEGVYEQYF

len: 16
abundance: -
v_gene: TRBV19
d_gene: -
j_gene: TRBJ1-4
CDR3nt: TGTGCCAGTAGTACGATTCGAGTTACAACTAATGAAAAACTGTTTTTT
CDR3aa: CASSTIRVTTNEKLFF

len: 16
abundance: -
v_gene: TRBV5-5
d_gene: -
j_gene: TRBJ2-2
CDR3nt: TGTGCCAGCAGCCGCGAACCCGGGACTGGGCCCGGGGAGCTGTTTTTT
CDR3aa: CASSREPGTGPGELFF

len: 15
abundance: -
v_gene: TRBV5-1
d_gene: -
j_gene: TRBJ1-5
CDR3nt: TGCGCCAGCAGCTTCTGGGGAGGAAGCAATCAGCCCCAGCATTTT
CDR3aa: CASSFWGGSNQPQHF

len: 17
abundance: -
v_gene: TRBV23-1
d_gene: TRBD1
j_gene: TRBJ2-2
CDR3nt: TGCGCCAGCAGCCAAAGCGCCGGGACAGGATGCACCGGGGAGCTGTTTTTT
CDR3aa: CASSQSAGTGCTGELFF

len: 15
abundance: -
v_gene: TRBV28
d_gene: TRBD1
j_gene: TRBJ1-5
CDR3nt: TGTGCCAGCACCGCCCGGGACAGGGCGGTTCAGCCCCAGCATTTT
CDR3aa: CASTARDRAVQPQHF

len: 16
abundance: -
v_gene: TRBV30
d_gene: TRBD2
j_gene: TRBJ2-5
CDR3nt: TGTGCCTGGAGTGGCACTAGCGGAAGGTACCAAGAGACCCAGTACTTC
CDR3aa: CAWSGTSGRYQETQYF

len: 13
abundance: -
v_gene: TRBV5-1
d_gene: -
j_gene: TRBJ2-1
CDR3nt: TGCGCCAGCAGCCTCCCCCTACGGGATGAGCAGTTCTTC
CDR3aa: CASSLPLRDEQFF

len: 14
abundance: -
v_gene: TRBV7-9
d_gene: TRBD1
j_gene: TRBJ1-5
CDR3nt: TGTGCCAGCAGCCGGACAGGCTTAAATCAGCCCCAGCATTTT
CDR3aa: CASSRTGLNQPQHF

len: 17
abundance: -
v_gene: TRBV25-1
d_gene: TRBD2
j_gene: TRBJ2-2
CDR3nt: TGTGCCAGCAGAGGAATAGGGCTAGCGGGGCACACCGGGGAGCTGTTTTTT
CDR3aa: CASRGIGLAGHTGELFF

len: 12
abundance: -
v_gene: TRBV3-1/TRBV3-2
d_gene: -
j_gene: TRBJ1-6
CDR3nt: TGTGCCAGCAGCCAAGTTGATTCACCCCTCCACTTT
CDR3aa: CASSQVDSPLHF

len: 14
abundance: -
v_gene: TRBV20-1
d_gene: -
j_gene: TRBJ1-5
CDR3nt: TGCAGTGCTAGTCCAGGGGCACAAAATCAGCCCCAGCATTTT
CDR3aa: CSASPGAQNQPQHF

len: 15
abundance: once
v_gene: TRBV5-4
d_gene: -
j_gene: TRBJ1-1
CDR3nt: TGTGCCAGCAGCTTGGAATCGGAAATGAACACTGAAGCTTTCTTT
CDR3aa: CASSLESEMNTEAFF

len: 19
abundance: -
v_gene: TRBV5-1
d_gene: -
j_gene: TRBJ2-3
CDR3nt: TGCGCCAGCAGCTTGGGCGGGGGACAAACCTCCACTCGGCCAGATACGCAGTATTTT
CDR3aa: CASSLGGGQTSTRPDTQYF

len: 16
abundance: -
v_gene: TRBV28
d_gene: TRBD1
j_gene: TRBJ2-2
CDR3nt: TGTGCCAGCAGTTATGACAGGGGGCCGAACACCGGGGAGCTGTTTTTT
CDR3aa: CASSYDRGPNTGELFF

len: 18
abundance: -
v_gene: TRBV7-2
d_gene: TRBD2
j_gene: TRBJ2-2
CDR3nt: TGTGCCAGCAGCTTGGATAGCGGGGGGGCCGCGAACACCGGGGAGCTGTTTTTT
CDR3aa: CASSLDSGGAANTGELFF

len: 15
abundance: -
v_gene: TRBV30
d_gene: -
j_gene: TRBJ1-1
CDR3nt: TGTGCCTGGAGCAAAACCGGGACAATGAACACTGAAGCTTTCTTT
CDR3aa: CAWSKTGTMNTEAFF

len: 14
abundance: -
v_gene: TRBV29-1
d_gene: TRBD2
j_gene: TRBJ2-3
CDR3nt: TGCAGCGTAGTAGCGGGAGGGCCTACAGATACGCAGTATTTT
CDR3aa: CSVVAGGPTDTQYF

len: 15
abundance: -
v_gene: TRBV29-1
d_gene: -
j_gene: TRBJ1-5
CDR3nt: TGCAGCGTTGTGGGGGGTTACGGGGAGCATCAGCCCCAGCATTTT
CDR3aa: CSVVGGYGEHQPQHF

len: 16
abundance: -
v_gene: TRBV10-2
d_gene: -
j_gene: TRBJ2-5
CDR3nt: TGCGCCAGCAGTGACGATAATAGTGCCGCCCAAGAGACCCAGTACTTC
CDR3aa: CASSDDNSAAQETQYF

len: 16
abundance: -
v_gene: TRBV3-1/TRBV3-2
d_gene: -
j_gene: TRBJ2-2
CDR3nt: TGTGCCAGCAGCCAAGGGGGCGGGGTCGGGACCGGGGAGCTGTTTTTT
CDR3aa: CASSQGGGVGTGELFF

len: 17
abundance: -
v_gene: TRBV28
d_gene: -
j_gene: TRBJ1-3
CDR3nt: TGTGCCAGCAGTTTAGTCCTCACAGGTACCTCTGGAAACACCATATATTTT
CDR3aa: CASSLVLTGTSGNTIYF

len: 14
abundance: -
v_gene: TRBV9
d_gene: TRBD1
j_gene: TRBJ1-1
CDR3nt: TGTGCCAGCAGCGTAGGGGGCAGGGGGACTGAAGCTTTCTTT
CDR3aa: CASSVGGRGTEAFF

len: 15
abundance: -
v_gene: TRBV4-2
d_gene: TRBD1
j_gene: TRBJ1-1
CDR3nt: TGTGCCAGCAGCCTAAGCGGACAGGGAGACACTGAAGCTTTCTTT
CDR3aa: CASSLSGQGDTEAFF

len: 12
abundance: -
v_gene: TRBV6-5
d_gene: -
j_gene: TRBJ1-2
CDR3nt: TGTGCCAGCAGTTACCCGGGCAGTGGCTACACCTTC
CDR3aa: CASSYPGSGYTF

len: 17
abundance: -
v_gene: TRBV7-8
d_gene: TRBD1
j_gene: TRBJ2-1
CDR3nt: TGTGCCAGCAGCCATTCCCCGGGACAGCTAGGGTTGGGTGAGCAGTTCTTC
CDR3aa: CASSHSPGQLGLGEQFF

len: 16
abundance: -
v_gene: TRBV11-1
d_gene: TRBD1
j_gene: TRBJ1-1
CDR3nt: TGTGCCAGCAGCTCCCCCGACAGGGGCGTCAACACTGAAGCTTTCTTT
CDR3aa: CASSSPDRGVNTEAFF

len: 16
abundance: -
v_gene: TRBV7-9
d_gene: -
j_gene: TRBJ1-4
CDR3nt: TGTGCCAGCAGCTTAGGTGTTCAAGAGGTGAATGAAAAACTGTTTTTT
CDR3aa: CASSLGVQEVNEKLFF

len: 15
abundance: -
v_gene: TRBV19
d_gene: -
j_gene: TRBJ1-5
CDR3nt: TGTGCCAGTACCCCCGCACAGGTTTTAAATCAGCCCCAGCATTTT
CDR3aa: CASTPAQVLNQPQHF

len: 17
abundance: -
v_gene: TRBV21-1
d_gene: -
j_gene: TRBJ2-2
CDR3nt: TGTGCCAGCTCCGGACAGGGGGCGCTTTGGGACACCGGGGAGCTGTTTTTT
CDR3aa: CASSGQGALWDTGELFF

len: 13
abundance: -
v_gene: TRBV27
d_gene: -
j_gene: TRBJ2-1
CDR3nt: TGTGCCAGCAGTTTGTTTCGGGGAACGCCGCAGTTCTTC
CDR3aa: CASSLFRGTPQFF

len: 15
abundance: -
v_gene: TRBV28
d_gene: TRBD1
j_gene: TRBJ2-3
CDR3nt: TGTGCCAGCAGTTTTCGACAGGGGATCACAGATACGCAGTATTTT
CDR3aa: CASSFRQGITDTQYF

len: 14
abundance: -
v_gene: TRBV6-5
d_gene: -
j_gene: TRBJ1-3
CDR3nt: TGTGCCAGCAGTCCACTGAGCTCTGGAAACACCATATATTTT
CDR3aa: CASSPLSSGNTIYF

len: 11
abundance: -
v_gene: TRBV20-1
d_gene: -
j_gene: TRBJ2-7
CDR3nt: TGCAGTGCTAGAGATGGGCTCGAGCAGTACTTC
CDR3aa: CSARDGLEQYF

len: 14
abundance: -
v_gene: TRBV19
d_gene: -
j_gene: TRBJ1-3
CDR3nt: TGTGCCAGTAGTATCGGAAACCGAGGAAACACCATATATTTT
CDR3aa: CASSIGNRGNTIYF